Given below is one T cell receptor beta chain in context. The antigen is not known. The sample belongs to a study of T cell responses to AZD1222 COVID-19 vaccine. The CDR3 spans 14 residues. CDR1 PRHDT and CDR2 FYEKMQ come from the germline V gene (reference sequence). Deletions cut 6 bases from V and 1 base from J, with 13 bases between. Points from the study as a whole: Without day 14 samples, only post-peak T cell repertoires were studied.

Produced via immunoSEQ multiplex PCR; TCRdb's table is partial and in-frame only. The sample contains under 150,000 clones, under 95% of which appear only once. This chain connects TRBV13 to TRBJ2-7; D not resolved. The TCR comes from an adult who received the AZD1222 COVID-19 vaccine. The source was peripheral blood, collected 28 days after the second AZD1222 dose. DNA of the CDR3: TGTGCCAGCAGTTCGGCGCCGGCTTCCTACGAGCAGTACTTC. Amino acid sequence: CASSSAPASYEQYF. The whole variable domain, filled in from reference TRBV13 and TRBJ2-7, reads AAGVIQSPRHLIKEKRETATLKCYPIPRHDTVYWYQQGPGQDPQFLISFYEKMQSDKGSIPDRFSAQQFSDYHSELNMSSLELGDSALYFCASSSAPASYEQYFGPGTRLTVT.